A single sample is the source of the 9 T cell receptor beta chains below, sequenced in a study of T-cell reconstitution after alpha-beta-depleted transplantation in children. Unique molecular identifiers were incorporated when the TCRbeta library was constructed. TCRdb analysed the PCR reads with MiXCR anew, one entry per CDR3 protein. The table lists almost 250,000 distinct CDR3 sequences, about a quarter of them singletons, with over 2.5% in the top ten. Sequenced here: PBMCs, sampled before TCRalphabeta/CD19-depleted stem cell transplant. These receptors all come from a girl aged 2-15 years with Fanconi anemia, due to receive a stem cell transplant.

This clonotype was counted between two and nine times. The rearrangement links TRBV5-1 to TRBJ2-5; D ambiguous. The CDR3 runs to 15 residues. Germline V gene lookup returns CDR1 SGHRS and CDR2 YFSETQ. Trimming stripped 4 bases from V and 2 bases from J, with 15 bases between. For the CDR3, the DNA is TGCGCCAGCAGCATTTTGCGGACGGATCAAGAGACCCAGTACTTC. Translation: CASSILRTDQETQYF.

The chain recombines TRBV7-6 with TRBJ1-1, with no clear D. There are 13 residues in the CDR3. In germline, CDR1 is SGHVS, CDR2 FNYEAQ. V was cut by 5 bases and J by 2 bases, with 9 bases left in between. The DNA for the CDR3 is TGTGCCAGCAGCCTTTTCGCTAACACTGAAGCTTTCTTT. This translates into CASSLFANTEAFF.

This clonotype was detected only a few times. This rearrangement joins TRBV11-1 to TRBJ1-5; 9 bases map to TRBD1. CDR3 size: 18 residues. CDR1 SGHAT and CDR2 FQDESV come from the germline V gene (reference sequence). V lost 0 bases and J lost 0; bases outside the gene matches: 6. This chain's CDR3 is CASSLAAGQGDSNQPQHF. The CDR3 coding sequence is TGTGCCAGCAGCTTAGCGGCGGGACAGGGTGATAGCAATCAGCCCCAGCATTTT.

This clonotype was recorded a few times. CDR3 in DNA: TGTGCCAGCAGCTTAGGGGGCATGGCGGGAGGCTCCTACAATGAGCAGTTCTTC. Translation gives CASSLGGMAGGSYNEQFF. This rearrangement joins TRBV11-1 to TRBJ2-1, with 8 bases fitting TRBD2. There are 18 residues in the CDR3. Germline V gives CDR1 SGHAT, CDR2 FQDESV (reference sequence). V was clipped by 1 base and J by 0 bases; unmatched bases: 8.

The CDR3 loop is CASSFGGSYGEDADTQYF. The CDR3 DNA reads as TGTGCCAGCAGTTTCGGAGGGAGCTACGGGGAGGACGCAGATACGCAGTATTTT. J is TRBJ2-3 and V is TRBV28, with D perhaps TRBD2 (6 bases). Germline loops: CDR1 MDHEN, CDR2 SYDVKM. V was cut by 3 bases and J by 4 bases, with 23 bases left in between. CDR3 size: 18 residues.

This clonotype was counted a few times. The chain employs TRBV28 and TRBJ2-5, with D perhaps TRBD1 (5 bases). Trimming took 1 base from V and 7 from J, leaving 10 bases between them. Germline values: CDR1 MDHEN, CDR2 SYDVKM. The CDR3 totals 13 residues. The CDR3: CASSLLRGGTQYF. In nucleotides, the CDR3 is TGTGCCAGCAGTTTATTAAGGGGTGGGACCCAGTACTTC.

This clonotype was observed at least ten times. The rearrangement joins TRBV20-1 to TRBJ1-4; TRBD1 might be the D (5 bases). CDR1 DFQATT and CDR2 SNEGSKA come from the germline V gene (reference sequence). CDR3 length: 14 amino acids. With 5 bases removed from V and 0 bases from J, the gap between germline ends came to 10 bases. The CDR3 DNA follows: TGCAGTGCTGGGGGAAGGACAACTAATGAAAAACTGTTTTTT. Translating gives CSAGGRTTNEKLFF.

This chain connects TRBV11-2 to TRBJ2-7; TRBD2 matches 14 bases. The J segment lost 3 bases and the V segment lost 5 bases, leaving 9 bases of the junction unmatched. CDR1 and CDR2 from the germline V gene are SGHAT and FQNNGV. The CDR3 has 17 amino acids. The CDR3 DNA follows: TGTGCCAGCAGCGACGGACTAGCGGGAGGCATTTTCTACGAGCAGTACTTC. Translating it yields CASSDGLAGGIFYEQYF.

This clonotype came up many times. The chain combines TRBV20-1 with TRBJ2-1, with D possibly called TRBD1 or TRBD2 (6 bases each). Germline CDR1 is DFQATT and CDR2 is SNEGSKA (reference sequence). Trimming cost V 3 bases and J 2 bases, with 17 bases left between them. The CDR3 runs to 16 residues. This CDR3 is CSASTRGGMPYNEQFF. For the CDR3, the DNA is TGCAGTGCTAGTACCCGAGGGGGGATGCCCTACAATGAGCAGTTCTTC.